Below are 3 T cell receptor beta chains sequenced from a single sample in a study of regulatory T cells in long-lasting Graves disease. Library construction for TCR beta used iRepertoire HTBI primers and Arm-PCR of CDR3 regions. TCRdb called the multiplex PCR reads again in MiXCR, with one record for every CDR3 protein. This table holds under 300,000 distinct CDR3 sequences, about a sixth found once. Stated time point: newly diagnosed GD, antithyroid drugs for less than 3 months. PBMC RNA served as the TCR library source. This specimen consisted of peripheral blood mononuclear cells (PBMCs), obtained at new diagnosis, from a patient treated with antithyroid drugs. Receptor source: a female donor with Graves disease.

This clonotype was seen many times. The J gene is TRBJ2-7, the V gene TRBV24-1; 9 nucleotides agree with TRBD2. The trim removed 8 bases at V and 7 bases at J, leaving 11 bases unmatched. There are 14 residues in the CDR3. Looked up from germline, CDR1 is KGHDR and CDR2 is SFDVKD. The CDR3 nucleotides are TGTGCCACCAACCTTAGCGGGAGCGCGGGAGAGCAGTACTTC. This encodes CATNLSGSAGEQYF.

This clonotype was counted ten times or more. The chain employs TRBV9 and TRBJ2-2; D remains unclear. Between the trimmed V and J ends, which lost 0 bases and 8 bases, there was a span of 5 bases. Germline CDR1 is SGDLS and CDR2 is YYNGEE. The CDR3 consists of 12 residues. CDR3 nucleotide sequence: TGTGCCAGCAGCGTAGGTTTTGGGGAGCTGTTTTTT. Protein: CASSVGFGELFF.

This clonotype was detected many times. The rearrangement links TRBV19 to TRBJ2-7; 12 bases align to TRBD1. CDR3 length equals 15 residues. Unmatched junction bases numbered 2, after V lost 5 bases and J lost 0 bases. Germline lookup yields CDR1 LNHDA and CDR2 SQIVND (reference sequence). This CDR3 reads CASSQGQGASYEQYF. For the CDR3, the DNA is TGTGCCAGTAGTCAGGGACAGGGGGCCTCCTACGAGCAGTACTTC.